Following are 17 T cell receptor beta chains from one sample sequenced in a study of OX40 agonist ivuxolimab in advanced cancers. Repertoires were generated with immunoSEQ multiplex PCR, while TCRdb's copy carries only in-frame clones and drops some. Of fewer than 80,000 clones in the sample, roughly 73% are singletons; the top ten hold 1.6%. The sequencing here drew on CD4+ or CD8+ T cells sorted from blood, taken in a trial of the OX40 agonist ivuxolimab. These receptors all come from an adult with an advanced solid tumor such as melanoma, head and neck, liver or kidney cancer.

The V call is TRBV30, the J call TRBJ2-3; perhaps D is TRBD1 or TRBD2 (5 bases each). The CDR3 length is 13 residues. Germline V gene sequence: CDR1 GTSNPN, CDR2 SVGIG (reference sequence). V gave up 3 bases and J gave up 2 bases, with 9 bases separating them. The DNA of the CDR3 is TGTGCCTGGAGCGGGACCAACACAGATACGCAGTATTTT. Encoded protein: CAWSGTNTDTQYF. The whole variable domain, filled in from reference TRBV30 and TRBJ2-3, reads SQTIHQWPATLVQPVGSPLSLECTVEGTSNPNLYWYRQAAGRGLQLLFYSVGIGQISSEVPQNLSASRPQDRQFILSSKKLLLSDSGFYLCAWSGTNTDTQYFGPGTRLTVL.

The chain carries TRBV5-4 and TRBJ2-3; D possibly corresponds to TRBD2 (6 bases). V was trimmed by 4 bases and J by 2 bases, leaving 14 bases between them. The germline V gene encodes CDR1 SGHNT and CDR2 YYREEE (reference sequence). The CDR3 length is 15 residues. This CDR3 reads CASSPVGGFTDTQYF. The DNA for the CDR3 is TGTGCCAGCAGCCCAGTGGGGGGTTTCACAGATACGCAGTATTTT.

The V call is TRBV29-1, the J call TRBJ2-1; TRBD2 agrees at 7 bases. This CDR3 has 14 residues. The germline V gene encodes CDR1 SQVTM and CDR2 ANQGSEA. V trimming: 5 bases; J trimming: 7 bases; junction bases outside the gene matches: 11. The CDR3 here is CSVLVRGVGNEQFF. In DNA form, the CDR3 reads TGCAGCGTTCTTGTTCGGGGGGTTGGGAATGAGCAGTTCTTC.

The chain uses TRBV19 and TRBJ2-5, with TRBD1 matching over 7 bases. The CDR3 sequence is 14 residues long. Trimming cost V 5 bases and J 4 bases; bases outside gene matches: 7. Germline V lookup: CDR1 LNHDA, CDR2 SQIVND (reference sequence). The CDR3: CASSRTTGVETQYF. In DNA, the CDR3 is TGTGCCAGTAGTCGCACCACAGGGGTAGAGACCCAGTACTTC.

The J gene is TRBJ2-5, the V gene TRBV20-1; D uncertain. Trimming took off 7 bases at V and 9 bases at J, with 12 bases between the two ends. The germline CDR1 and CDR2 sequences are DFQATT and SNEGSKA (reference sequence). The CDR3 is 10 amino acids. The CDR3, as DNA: TGCAGTGTTACCGGATTACCCCAGTACTTC. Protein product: CSVTGLPQYF.

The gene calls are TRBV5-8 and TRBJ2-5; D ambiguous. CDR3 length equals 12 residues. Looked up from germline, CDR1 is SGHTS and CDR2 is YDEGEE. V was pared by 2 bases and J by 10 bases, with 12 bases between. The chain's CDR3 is CASSFDRADQYF. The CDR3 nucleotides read TGTGCCAGCAGCTTTGATAGGGCCGACCAGTACTTC.

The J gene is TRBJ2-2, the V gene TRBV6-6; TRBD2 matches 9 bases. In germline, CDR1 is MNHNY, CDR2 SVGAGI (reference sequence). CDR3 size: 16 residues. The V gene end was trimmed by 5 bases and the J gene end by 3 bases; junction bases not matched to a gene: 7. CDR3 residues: CASSRGTSPDTGELFF. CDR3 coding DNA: TGTGCCAGCAGTCGTGGGACTAGCCCCGACACCGGGGAGCTGTTTTTT.

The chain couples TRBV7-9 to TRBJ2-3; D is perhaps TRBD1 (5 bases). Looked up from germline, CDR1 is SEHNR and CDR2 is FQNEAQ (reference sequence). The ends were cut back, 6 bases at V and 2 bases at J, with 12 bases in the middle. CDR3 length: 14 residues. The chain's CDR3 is CASRKQEYTDTQYF. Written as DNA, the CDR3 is TGTGCCAGCAGGAAACAGGAGTACACAGATACGCAGTATTTT.

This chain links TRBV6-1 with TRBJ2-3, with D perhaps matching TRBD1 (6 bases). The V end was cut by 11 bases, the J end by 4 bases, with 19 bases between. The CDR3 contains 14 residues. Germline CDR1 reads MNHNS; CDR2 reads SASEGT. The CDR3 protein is CAAAAQGRADTQYF. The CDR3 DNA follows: TGTGCCGCAGCGGCACAGGGTAGGGCAGATACGCAGTATTTT.

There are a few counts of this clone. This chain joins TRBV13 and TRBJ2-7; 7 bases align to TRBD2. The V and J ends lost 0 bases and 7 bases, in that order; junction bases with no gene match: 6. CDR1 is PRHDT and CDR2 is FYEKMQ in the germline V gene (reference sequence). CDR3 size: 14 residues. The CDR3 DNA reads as TGTGCCAGCAGCTTAGGCCGACTAGCTAAAGAGCAGTACTTC. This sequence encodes CASSLGRLAKEQYF.

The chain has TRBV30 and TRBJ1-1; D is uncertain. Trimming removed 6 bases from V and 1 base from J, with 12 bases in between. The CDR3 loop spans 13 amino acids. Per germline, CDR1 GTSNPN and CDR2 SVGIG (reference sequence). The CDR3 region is CACIRVRNTEAFF. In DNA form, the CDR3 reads TGTGCCTGTATTAGGGTAAGGAACACTGAAGCTTTCTTT.

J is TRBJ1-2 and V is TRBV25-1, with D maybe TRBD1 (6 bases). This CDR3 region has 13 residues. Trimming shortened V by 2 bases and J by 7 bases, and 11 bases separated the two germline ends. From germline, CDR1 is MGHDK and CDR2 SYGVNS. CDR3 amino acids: CASSEGGEAGYTF. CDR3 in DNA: TGTGCCAGCAGTGAAGGGGGCGAAGCTGGCTACACCTTC.

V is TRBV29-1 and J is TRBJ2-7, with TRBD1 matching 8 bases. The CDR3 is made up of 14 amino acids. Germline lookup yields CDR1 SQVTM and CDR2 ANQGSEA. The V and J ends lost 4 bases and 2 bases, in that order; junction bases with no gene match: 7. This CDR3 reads CSVVGQGATYEQYF. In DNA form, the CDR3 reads TGCAGCGTTGTAGGGCAGGGGGCTACCTACGAGCAGTACTTC.

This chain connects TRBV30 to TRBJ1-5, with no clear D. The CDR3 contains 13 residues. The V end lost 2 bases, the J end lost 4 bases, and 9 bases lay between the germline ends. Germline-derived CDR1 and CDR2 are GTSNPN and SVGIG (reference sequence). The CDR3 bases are TGTGCCTGGAGTAAAAAGGGAAATCAGCCCCAGCATTTT. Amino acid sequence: CAWSKKGNQPQHF.

CDR3 nucleotides: TGTGCCATCAGTGAGGGGGGTGACACTGAAGCTTTCTTT. This translates into CAISEGGDTEAFF. The V gene is TRBV10-3, the J gene TRBJ1-1, with D maybe TRBD1 (5 bases). The CDR3 loop spans 13 amino acids. Deletions cut 2 bases from V and 3 bases from J, with 7 bases between. Germline V lookup: CDR1 ENHRY, CDR2 SYGVKD.

This CDR3 reads CASSLSADTQYF. DNA of the CDR3: TGTGCCAGCAGTTTAAGTGCAGATACGCAGTATTTT. The V gene is TRBV27, the J gene TRBJ2-3; D is unclear. The V and J ends lost 2 bases and 4 bases respectively, with 4 bases between them. Germline CDR1 MNHEY, CDR2 SMNVEV (reference sequence). The CDR3 length is 12 residues.

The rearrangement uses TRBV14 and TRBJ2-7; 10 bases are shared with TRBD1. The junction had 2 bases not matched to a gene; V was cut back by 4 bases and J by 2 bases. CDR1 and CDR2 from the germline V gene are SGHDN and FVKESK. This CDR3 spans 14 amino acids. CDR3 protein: CASSRDRGPYEQYF. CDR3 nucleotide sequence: TGTGCCAGCAGCCGGGACAGGGGTCCCTACGAGCAGTACTTC.